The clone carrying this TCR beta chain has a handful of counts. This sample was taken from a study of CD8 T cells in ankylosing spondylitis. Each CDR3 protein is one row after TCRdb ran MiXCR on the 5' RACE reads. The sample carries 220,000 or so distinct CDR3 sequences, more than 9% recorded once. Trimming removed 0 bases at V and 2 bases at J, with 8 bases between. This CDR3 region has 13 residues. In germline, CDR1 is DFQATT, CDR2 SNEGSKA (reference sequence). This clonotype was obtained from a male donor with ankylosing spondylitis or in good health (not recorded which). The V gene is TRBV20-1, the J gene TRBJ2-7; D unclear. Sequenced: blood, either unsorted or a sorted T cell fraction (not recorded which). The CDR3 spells CSARDTTAYEQYF. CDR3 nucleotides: TGCAGTGCTAGAGATACGACGGCCTACGAGCAGTACTTC.